Here is one T cell receptor (beta chain) with its context. The sample belongs to a study of blood T cell repertoires in COVID-19. Study context: Acute and convalescent COVID-19 specimens originated in the United States, Italy and Spain.

V gave up 3 bases and J gave up 7 bases; unmatched junction bases: 11. Germline V gene sequence: CDR1 KGHDR, CDR2 SFDVKD. This CDR3 contains 17 residues. Original handling: For nucleated cells, counts were estimated from reference gene primer amplification. Sequenced by immunoSEQ multiplex PCR; TCRdb stores in-frame clones only, minus some. Clonal size and the V and J genes are those of that table, whereas D and trimming came from the DNA. The sample shows tens of thousands of clones, 90% of them seen only once. The sequenced sample consisted of peripheral blood. The receptor comes from a man between 50 and 59 years old with acute or convalescent COVID-19. This chain uses TRBV24-1 with TRBJ2-1; 10 nucleotides align to TRBD2. Here the CDR3 DNA reads TGTGCCACCAGTGATCAAACCGCTGGACTAGCGGATAATGAGCAGTTCTTC. Protein: CATSDQTAGLADNEQFF.